A selection of T cell receptor beta chains follows, all from one sample in a study of PD-1 blockade in classical Hodgkin lymphoma. Libraries were prepared by immunoSEQ multiplex PCR; TCRdb keeps only in-frame clonotypes and omits some of them. The sample contains tens of thousands of clones, about 89% of which appear only once. This specimen consisted of peripheral blood mononuclear cells (PBMCs), obtained at baseline. The receptors come from a human donor with classical Hodgkin lymphoma. The CDR3 runs from the conserved cysteine through the conserved F or W. A D gene is named only where the DNA matches it firmly. The size field is filled for only some rows; it gives once, few, many or a size class.

TRBJ1-2,TRBV5-4,-,-,CASSLARANYGYTF,TGTGCCAGCAGCTTGGCCAGGGCGAACTATGGCTACACCTTC
TRBJ1-4,TRBV28,-,-,CASSLYLQGGGGEKLFF,TGTGCCAGCAGTTTATATCTTCAAGGGGGAGGGGGTGAAAAACTGTTTTTT
TRBJ1-2,TRBV10-3,-,TRBD1,CAISEWGPGQGDGYTF,TGTGCCATCAGTGAGTGGGGACCGGGACAGGGTGATGGCTACACCTTC
TRBJ2-7,TRBV7-2,-,-,CASSFVINYEQYF,TGTGCCAGCAGCTTCGTGATCAACTACGAGCAGTACTTC
TRBJ2-1,TRBV7-2,-,-,CASSRNAGRNEQFF,TGTGCCAGCAGTCGAAACGCAGGGCGAAATGAGCAGTTCTTC
TRBJ2-2,TRBV2,-,-,CASRTTGGSTGELFF,TGTGCCAGCAGGACAACTGGGGGGAGCACCGGGGAGCTGTTTTTT
TRBJ2-1,TRBV10-3,-,TRBD2,CAITPRAGVGNEQFF,TGTGCCATCACCCCCCGGGCGGGAGTTGGGAATGAGCAGTTCTTC
TRBJ1-5,TRBV4-1,-,TRBD1,CASSQDPPGGHDQPQHF,TGCGCCAGCAGCCAAGATCCCCCAGGGGGACACGATCAGCCCCAGCATTTT
TRBJ1-2,TRBV6-6,once,-,CASSRGSIGYTF,TGTGCCAGCAGTCGGGGGAGCATAGGCTACACCTTC
TRBJ1-1,TRBV28,few,TRBD1,CASSPGDRGGTEAFF,TGTGCCAGCAGTCCTGGGGACAGGGGGGGCACTGAAGCTTTCTTT
TRBJ2-2,TRBV11-2,-,-,CASSLLGLETGELFF,TGTGCCAGCAGCTTATTGGGTTTGGAGACCGGGGAGCTGTTTTTT
TRBJ2-1,TRBV7-2,-,-,CASSLMYYERYNEQFF,TGTGCCAGCAGCTTAATGTACTATGAACGCTACAATGAGCAGTTCTTC
TRBJ1-4,TRBV18,-,TRBD1,CASSPDRVIEKLFF,TGTGCCAGCTCACCAGACAGGGTGATTGAAAAACTGTTTTTT
TRBJ1-4,TRBV27,once,-,CASSQRGGKEDEKLFF,TGTGCCAGCAGTCAAAGGGGGGGGAAAGAAGATGAAAAACTGTTTTTT
TRBJ2-1,TRBV19,-,-,CASTPRVDGNEQFF,TGTGCCAGTACCCCACGAGTGGATGGCAATGAGCAGTTCTTC
TRBJ2-3,TRBV5-1,-,-,CASSLHRGTDTQYF,TGCGCCAGCAGTCTCCATCGGGGCACAGATACGCAGTATTTT
TRBJ2-7,TRBV4-1,-,-,CASSQDQADFYEQYF,TGCGCCAGCAGCCAAGATCAAGCGGATTTTTACGAGCAGTACTTC
TRBJ2-7,TRBV27,-,-,CASSLMDNYEQYF,TGTGCCAGCAGTTTAATGGACAACTACGAGCAGTACTTC
TRBJ2-7,TRBV19,-,TRBD2,CASSIETSSYEQYF,TGTGCCAGTAGTATCGAGACTAGCAGCTACGAGCAGTACTTC
TRBJ2-2,TRBV6-5,-,-,CASGGLAANTGELFF,TGTGCCAGCGGGGGGCTAGCGGCGAACACCGGGGAGCTGTTTTTT
TRBJ2-5,TRBV7-8,-,TRBD1,CASSKDRGETQYF,TGTGCCAGCAGCAAGGACAGGGGGGAGACCCAGTACTTC
TRBJ2-6,TRBV6-5,-,-,CASSYFSGANVLTF,TGTGCCAGCAGTTACTTCTCTGGGGCCAACGTCCTGACTTTC
TRBJ1-1,TRBV15,-,-,CATSVLKGHTEAFF,TGTGCCACCAGCGTCCTAAAGGGGCATACTGAAGCTTTCTTT
TRBJ1-5,TRBV19,once,-,CASSLFGGNNQPQHF,TGTGCCAGTAGTTTATTCGGAGGGAACAATCAGCCCCAGCATTTT
TRBJ1-5,TRBV15,-,-,CATSRDRQPQHF,TGTGCCACCAGCAGAGATAGGCAGCCCCAGCATTTT
TRBJ2-1,TRBV9,-,-,CASSPRGSYNEQFF,TGTGCCAGCAGCCCCAGGGGTTCCTACAATGAGCAGTTCTTC
TRBJ1-2,TRBV29-1,-,-,CSVAAGGGYGYTF,TGCAGCGTTGCGGCTGGGGGTGGCTATGGCTACACCTTC
TRBJ2-3,TRBV2,-,-,CASRGDLTDTQYF,TGTGCCAGCAGAGGGGACCTCACAGATACGCAGTATTTT
TRBJ2-7,TRBV5-1,-,-,CASSLAGFHSYEQYF,TGCGCCAGCAGCTTGGCGGGGTTCCACTCCTACGAGCAGTACTTC
TRBJ1-1,TRBV20-1,-,TRBD1,CSASARGEAFF,TGCAGTGCTAGTGCCAGGGGGGAAGCTTTCTTT
TRBJ2-1,TRBV7-9,-,-,CASTEGSSYNEQFF,TGTGCCAGCACGGAGGGGAGCTCCTACAATGAGCAGTTCTTC
TRBJ1-3,TRBV7-9,-,-,CASSPWTGNTIYF,TGTGCCAGCAGCCCCTGGACTGGAAACACCATATATTTT
TRBJ2-3,TRBV6-6,-,-,CASSYPRTRTDTQYF,TGTGCCAGCAGTTACCCCCGTACCCGCACAGATACGCAGTATTTT
TRBJ1-4,TRBV6-6,-,-,CASSAGGGKLFF,TGTGCCAGCAGTGCCGGGGGAGGTAAACTGTTTTTT
TRBJ2-7,TRBV10-2,-,TRBD2,CASSEGLAGGYEQYF,TGCGCCAGCAGTGAGGGACTAGCGGGGGGTTACGAGCAGTACTTC
TRBJ2-3,TRBV11-3,-,-,CASSWDSTDTQYF,TGTGCCAGCAGCTGGGACAGCACAGATACGCAGTATTTT
TRBJ2-3,TRBV5-6,-,-,CASSLSQMNTQYF,TGTGCCAGCAGCTTGTCTCAGATGAATACGCAGTATTTT
TRBJ2-1,TRBV5-6,-,TRBD2,CASSSTTSDSYNEQFF,TGTGCCAGCAGCTCAACGACTAGCGATTCCTACAATGAGCAGTTCTTC
TRBJ2-5,TRBV2,once,-,CASSEGDLKETQYF,TGTGCCAGCAGTGAAGGGGATCTTAAAGAGACCCAGTACTTC
TRBJ1-5,TRBV5-6,-,-,CASSFLAGGNQPQHF,TGTGCCAGCAGCTTCTTGGCGGGGGGCAATCAGCCCCAGCATTTT
TRBJ2-7,TRBV7-6,once,TRBD2,CASSLGGAMTDLSYEQYF,TGTGCCAGCAGCTTGGGAGGGGCCATGACTGATCTTTCCTACGAGCAGTACTTC
TRBJ1-3,TRBV13,few,-,CASSFGSGNTIYF,TGTGCCAGCAGCTTTGGATCTGGAAACACCATATATTTT
TRBJ2-2,TRBV5-1,-,TRBD1,CASSLLEGAPGELFF,TGCGCCAGCAGCCTTCTCGAGGGGGCCCCCGGGGAGCTGTTTTTT